Below are 3 T cell receptor beta chains sequenced from a single sample in a study of siplizumab effects on memory and regulatory T cells. Assay: immunoSEQ multiplex PCR; the TCRdb copy retains only in-frame clones and omits some. The repertoire holds 9,900 or so clones, under 55% seen once, with approximately 12% in the top ten. The mixed lymphocyte reaction cells underwent coculture at 37°C for approximately six days. Their antigens are not known. Sequencing used CFSE-low (dividing) CD8+ T cells sorted from an allogeneic mixed lymphocyte reaction. These receptors all come from a human donor in good health; the cells came from an allogeneic mixed lymphocyte reaction.

The V gene is TRBV5-4, the J gene TRBJ2-4; D possibly uses TRBD1 or TRBD2 (5 bases each). V lost 3 bases, J lost 4 bases, and 14 bases lay in between. The germline gives CDR1 SGHNT, CDR2 YYREEE (reference sequence). This CDR3 spans 15 amino acids. The CDR3 sequence is CASSSGRGGKNIQYF. The CDR3, as DNA: TGTGCCAGCAGCTCGGGACGGGGCGGGAAAAACATTCAGTACTTC.

This clone is medium-sized (0.01 to 0.1%) by share. One end of the junction varies from germline; a read error may be responsible. This chain joins TRBV6-5 and TRBJ2-1, with D unresolved. The CDR3 totals 13 residues. The germline V gene encodes CDR1 MNHEY and CDR2 SVGAGI. The CDR3 DNA reads TGTGCCAGCAGTTACTCCTCCTCCAATGAGCAGTTCTTC. This translates into CASSYSSSNEQFF.

In this sample, this clone turned up a few times. The chain joins TRBV4-2 to TRBJ1-2; D not resolved. Germline-derived CDR1 and CDR2 are LGHNA and YNFKEQ. The CDR3 is made up of 13 amino acids. V was pared by 0 bases and J by 6 bases, with 8 bases between. As DNA, the CDR3 is TGTGCCAGCAGCCAAGAGGAGGGAGATGGCTACACCTTC. It specifies CASSQEEGDGYTF.